This TCR beta chain originates from a study of T cell responses to AZD1222 COVID-19 vaccine. TCRdb keeps only in-frame clones here, not all; method: immunoSEQ multiplex PCR. The sample yields over 95,000 clones, 88% seen once. V lost 0 bases to trimming and J lost 6 bases, with 7 bases between them. The CDR3 covers 12 residues. Per germline, CDR1 SGHNT and CDR2 YYREEE (reference sequence). This receptor was taken from an adult who received the AZD1222 COVID-19 vaccine. This specimen was peripheral blood, taken 28 days after the second AZD1222 dose. This chain joins TRBV5-4 and TRBJ2-7; D ambiguous. The CDR3 protein is CASSLGGIEQYF. CDR3 bases: TGTGCCAGCAGCTTGGGAGGAATCGAGCAGTACTTC.